The subject of this entry is one TCR beta chain. The specificity of this receptor is unknown. No much larger clone exists at a distance of one base, and base qualities are not known. Enrolling through a virtual design, the prospective study's participants ranged in age from roughly 18 to 90 years and lived across roughly 24 United States geographic areas. Cohort assignment in the prospective study relied on participant-reported clinical history from a screening survey and a study questionnaire. Recovered participants in ImmuneRACE Cohort 3 were defined as having two consecutive negative NP/OP PCR tests, clearance from a healthcare professional, or resolution of symptoms. In the prospective study, whole blood, serum and a nasopharyngeal or oropharyngeal swab were collected from each participant by mobile phlebotomists. Prospective study participants could optionally give additional blood draws and questionnaires over a roughly two-month period. Prospective study blood samples were shipped either frozen or at room temperature before DNA extraction.

This specimen comes from a study of blood T cell repertoires in COVID-19 (TCRdb year 2020). Describing the broader study: Samples covering the acute and convalescent phases of COVID-19 were provided by collaborators in the United States, Italy and Spain. The material from the prospective study consisted of cDNA or gDNA derived from T cells, B-cell-depleted T cells, or PBMCs. Deeply sampled blood TCRbeta repertoires from subjects exposed to, actively infected with, or recovered from COVID-19 were included in the dataset. The repertoires were made available in a free public database intended to serve as a resource for research on the immune response to SARS-CoV-2. Samples came from the ongoing ImmuneRACE study (first 160 participants) plus 1,254 subjects from 6 global collaborators. A de-identified subject ID, COVID-19 status, age in years and sex were almost always included in the sample metadata. Where HLA class I and class II types were available, the types were taken from metadata supplied by the sample provider, not from assay-based typing.

From its cysteine to its phenylalanine, the CDR3 spans 15 amino acids. Only the CDR3 DNA is retained, 45 bases long and in frame from the first base. The germline V gene sets CDR1 to MNHEY and CDR2 to SVGAGI. V loses 6 bases at its end and J loses 0 bases; junction bases beyond the gene matches: 4. TCRbeta CDR3 regions were amplified from genomic DNA using the immunoSEQ Assay, a bias-controlled multiplex PCR. For the original study's pipeline: Nucleated cell counts per sample were estimated from amplification of reference gene primers within the assay. To quantify the absolute abundance of each unique TCRbeta CDR3 rearrangement, sequence reads were collapsed and filtered. Productive Simpson clonality was computed per sample as the square root of Simpson's diversity index over productive rearrangements. TCRdb's version of the immuneACCESS table is confined to in-frame rearrangements and falls short of the full clone set. An unresolved V gene accounts for under half of the shortfall where checked; the remainder is of unknown origin. V and J calls and clone size are copied from that table; D and trimming were computed from the DNA. The sample data list approximately 170,000 clones, and 83% of these were observed just once. Roughly 4.5% of the sample rests with the top ten.

Broad study findings and their caveats: The amount of clinical and demographic metadata varied by source and participant and was provided uncurated.

The sequence joins TRBV6-5 to TRBJ2-4; 8 central bases correspond to TRBD1. The receptor comes from a woman in her forties or fifties who had recovered from COVID-19. Material: PBMCs or T cells enriched from blood (not recorded which). CDR3 reads: CASSLGTGAKNIQYF. The DNA sequence is TGTGCCAGCAGCCTAGGGACAGGAGCCAAAAACATTCAGTACTTC.